Below are 13 T cell receptor beta chains sequenced from a single sample in a study of T-cell memory formation after mild COVID-19. A single record per CDR3 protein comes from TCRdb applying MiXCR to the 5' RACE reads. The sample carries hundreds of thousands of distinct CDR3 sequences, around 27% recorded once. Sequenced material: PBMCs or a T cell subset sorted from them (not recorded which). The receptors here all came from an adult woman who had mild COVID-19 (a few samples of this study predate the infection). Cell type and time point are not known.

This chain joins TRBV29-1 and TRBJ1-1; D not resolved. This CDR3 spans 12 amino acids. V was trimmed by 1 base and J by 10 bases, leaving 13 bases between them. CDR1 and CDR2 (germline): SQVTM, ANQGSEA. The CDR3 coding sequence is TGCAGCGTTGAAGCCTTACATATTGTAGCTTTCTTT. Amino acids: CSVEALHIVAFF.

About this clonotype itself: The junction does not match germline at one end; this may be a read error. V usage is TRBV5-1 and J usage is TRBJ2-2, with 8 bases aligning to TRBD2. Germline V gene data show CDR1 as SGHRS and CDR2 as YFSETQ. The CDR3 has 16 amino acids. Here the CDR3 reads CAGSPGLVANTGELFF. CDR3 in DNA: TGCGCCGGCAGCCCGGGACTAGTAGCGAACACCGGGGAGCTGTTTTTT.

This chain joins TRBV20-1 and TRBJ2-3; 7 nucleotides match TRBD1. Trimming took 6 bases from V and 0 from J; bases not matched to a gene: 3. The CDR3 extends over 13 amino acids. Per the germline V gene, CDR1 is DFQATT and CDR2 is SNEGSKA (reference sequence). The CDR3 nucleotides read TGCAGTGCCGACAGGGCAAGCACAGATACGCAGTATTTT. Translated, it gives CSADRASTDTQYF.

The chain links TRBV20-1 to TRBJ2-7; no reliable D call. V was clipped by 6 bases and J by 3 bases, with 12 bases between them. Germline CDR1 reads DFQATT; CDR2 reads SNEGSKA (reference sequence). The CDR3 runs to 12 residues. The CDR3 DNA is TGCAGTGCAAGGAGTTGGGGCTACGAGCAGTACTTC. Residues: CSARSWGYEQYF.

This clonotype was found once. The chain links TRBV5-4 to TRBJ2-3; unclear D gene. The V gene's germline CDR1 is SGHNT and CDR2 YYREEE (reference sequence). The CDR3 has 16 amino acids. Trimming pared 1 base from V and 2 bases from J, leaving 14 bases between. CDR3 coding DNA: TGTGCCAGCAGCTTGCTATTGGGCAGATCCACAGATACGCAGTATTTT. It translates to CASSLLLGRSTDTQYF.

This clonotype has a handful of counts. The rearrangement joins TRBV24-1 to TRBJ2-1; TRBD1 matches 8 bases. The length of the CDR3 is 12 residues. The J segment lost 12 bases and the V segment lost 5 bases, leaving 5 bases of the junction unmatched. The germline gives CDR1 KGHDR, CDR2 SFDVKD. The CDR3 reads CATSGPTGGQFF. Written as DNA, the CDR3 is TGTGCCACCAGTGGCCCCACAGGGGGGCAGTTCTTC.

The genes are TRBV11-2 and TRBJ2-3; no firm D call. Germline values: CDR1 SGHAT, CDR2 FQNNGV. Trimming took off 7 bases at V and 3 bases at J, with 5 bases between the two ends. CDR3 size: 11 residues. This CDR3 is CASTETDTQYF. The DNA of the CDR3 is TGTGCCAGCACCGAGACAGATACGCAGTATTTT. Supplemented by reference TRBV11-2 and TRBJ2-3, the full variable domain reads EAGVAQSPRYKIIEKRQSVAFWCNPISGHATLYWYQQILGQGPKLLIQFQNNGVVDDSQLPKDRFSAERLKGVDSTLKIQPAKLEDSAVYLCASTETDTQYFGPGTRLTVL.

V is TRBV20-1 and J is TRBJ1-1; D is uncertain. The V gene's germline CDR1 is DFQATT and CDR2 SNEGSKA (reference sequence). The CDR3 runs 15 residues. The germline V and J ends were trimmed by 0 bases and 3 bases, with 14 bases remaining between them. The CDR3 nucleotides read TGCAGTGCTAGAGATCTGGTAGGGAGGCACACTGAAGCTTTCTTT. Amino acids: CSARDLVGRHTEAFF.

V usage is TRBV5-1 and J usage is TRBJ2-7, with a weak D call TRBD1 (5 bases). The CDR3 is 15 residues long. Germline CDR1 and CDR2: SGHRS and YFSETQ. Deletions cut 0 bases from V and 4 bases from J, with 14 bases between. The CDR3 sequence: CASSLAQFPGYEQYF. The CDR3 coding sequence is TGCGCCAGCAGCTTGGCCCAGTTCCCAGGGTACGAGCAGTACTTC.

The chain recombines TRBV30 with TRBJ1-1; D unclear. Trimming took 1 base from V and 9 from J, leaving 12 bases between them. This CDR3 comprises 12 residues. Per the germline V gene, CDR1 is GTSNPN and CDR2 is SVGIG (reference sequence). CDR3 protein: CAWSDSSTKAFF. The CDR3 region has the DNA TGTGCCTGGAGTGACTCTTCCACAAAAGCTTTCTTT.

This clonotype was recorded once. The genes are TRBV7-2 and TRBJ1-6; D unclear. The CDR3 runs to 12 residues. Germline V gene sequence: CDR1 SGHTA, CDR2 FQGNSA. Between the trimmed V and J ends, which lost 7 bases and 9 bases, there was a span of 10 bases. The CDR3 DNA is TGTGCCAGCACCAACCTCGGTTCACCCCTCCACTTT. This codes for CASTNLGSPLHF.

In its sample, this clonotype was seen a few times. The chain is built from TRBV7-2 and TRBJ2-7, with D unresolved. Trimming pared 4 bases from V and 7 bases from J, leaving 11 bases between. The CDR3 is made up of 12 amino acids. Germline assignment: CDR1 SGHTA and CDR2 FQGNSA. CDR3 in amino acids: CASSSLFGEQYF. The DNA of the CDR3 is TGTGCCAGCAGCTCGCTTTTTGGGGAGCAGTACTTC.

The chain links TRBV19 to TRBJ2-7; D remains ambiguous. Per germline, CDR1 LNHDA and CDR2 SQIVND (reference sequence). The V end was cut by 1 base, the J end by 6 bases, with 7 bases between. This CDR3 spans 12 amino acids. Here the CDR3 DNA reads TGTGCCAGTAGTATAGGGGATGGCGAGCAGTACTTC. It yields the protein CASSIGDGEQYF.